This T cell receptor (beta chain) was sequenced during a study of technical replicates of blood from several donors. This CDR3 has 13 amino acids. V dropped 1 base and J dropped 7; count of bases not matched to a gene: 0. Per the germline V gene, CDR1 is LGHNT and CDR2 is FRNRAP. Data came from immunoSEQ multiplex PCR; TCRdb stores just in-frame clones and leaves some out. There are about 81,000 clones in the sample; approximately 97% occur only once, and 0.2% lies in the top ten. J is TRBJ2-2 and V is TRBV12-5, with TRBD2 matching over 7 bases. This clonotype was obtained from a human donor in good health. The sequencing input was T cells isolated from PBMCs. CDR3 DNA sequence: TGTGCTAGTGGTTTGGCGGGGGGCGGGGAGCTGTTTTTT. This codes for CASGLAGGGELFF.